The 14 T cell receptor beta chains presented below share a single source sample, sequenced in a study of T cells in Graves' hyperthyroidism and ophthalmopathy. The source material, RNA transcripts, was used to amplify TCR beta CDR3 regions. When the TCR CDR3 underwent first-round RT-PCR, the HTBI primer set was used. TCRdb ran MiXCR on the multiplex PCR reads and lists one entry per CDR3 protein. The sample shows hundreds of thousands of distinct CDR3 sequences, under 25% of them seen only once. Sample: blood. Receptor source: a young man with Graves' ophthalmopathy.

This chain connects TRBV3-1 to TRBJ1-3; TRBD1 is a possible D gene (6 bases). V was clipped by 6 bases and J by 0 bases, with 15 bases between them. There are 16 residues in the CDR3. From germline, CDR1 is LGHDT and CDR2 YNNKEL (reference sequence). For the CDR3, the DNA is TGTGCCAGCAGTGCAGACAGGCCATTCTCTGGAAACACCATATATTTT. This codes for CASSADRPFSGNTIYF.

The rearrangement uses TRBV6-5 and TRBJ1-5, with D hard to call. V was clipped by 4 bases and J by 4 bases, with 20 bases between them. Germline values: CDR1 MNHEY, CDR2 SVGAGI. This CDR3 has 17 amino acids. The CDR3: CASSWRVSPAGNQPQHF. As DNA, the CDR3 is TGTGCCAGCAGTTGGAGGGTGAGCCCGGCGGGAAATCAGCCCCAGCATTTT.

This clonotype was seen a handful of times. J is TRBJ1-1 and V is TRBV5-1, with D perhaps TRBD1 (5 bases). Trimming cost V 3 bases and J 1 base, with 10 bases left between them. CDR3 size: 14 residues. Germline V gene data show CDR1 as SGHRS and CDR2 as YFSETQ. The CDR3 bases are TGCGCCAGCAGCTCGCTTGGACAGAACACTGAAGCTTTCTTT. Protein sequence: CASSSLGQNTEAFF.

V and J are TRBV27 and TRBJ1-4; 8 nucleotides line up with TRBD1. This CDR3 comprises 15 residues. Germline loops: CDR1 MNHEY, CDR2 SMNVEV (reference sequence). Trimming at V came to 6 bases and at J to 3 bases, leaving 6 bases not matched to a gene. The CDR3: CASRKDRGSNEKLFF. In DNA, the CDR3 is TGTGCCAGCAGGAAAGACAGGGGCTCTAATGAAAAACTGTTTTTT. Together with reference TRBV27 and TRBJ1-4, the CDR3 gives the full variable domain: EAQVTQNPRYLITVTGKKLTVTCSQNMNHEYMSWYRQDPGLGLRQIYYSMNVEVTDKGDVPEGYKVSRKEKRNFPLILESPSPNQTSLYFCASRKDRGSNEKLFFGSGTQLSVL.

At least ten counts were recorded for this clonotype. V is TRBV7-2 and J is TRBJ2-2; TRBD2 is a possible D gene (6 bases). Per germline, CDR1 SGHTA and CDR2 FQGNSA. With 4 bases removed from V and 1 base from J, the gap between germline ends came to 10 bases. This CDR3 has 15 amino acids. The CDR3 loop reads CASSSGTLNTGELFF. Here the CDR3 DNA reads TGTGCCAGCAGCTCCGGGACTCTGAACACCGGGGAGCTGTTTTTT.

The rearrangement uses TRBV7-8 and TRBJ2-7; 11 bases match TRBD2. The CDR3 is 18 amino acids. CDR1 SGHVS and CDR2 FQNEAQ come from the germline V gene. Unmatched junction bases numbered 17, after V lost 3 bases and J lost 7 bases. CDR3 sequence (DNA): TGTGCCAGCAGCTTGGGTTCTAGCGGGAGGACCAAAAGGAGAGAGCAGTACTTC. Translated, it gives CASSLGSSGRTKRREQYF.

This clonotype was observed a handful of times. The chain is built from TRBV5-4 and TRBJ2-7; 9 nucleotides align to TRBD1. Germline V gives CDR1 SGHNT, CDR2 YYREEE (reference sequence). CDR3 length equals 15 residues. After removal of 4 bases from V and 6 bases from J, the junction contained 11 bases not matched to a gene. Here the CDR3 DNA reads TGTGCCAGCAGCAGACCCGGGACAGGGACACTCGAGCAGTACTTC. Residues: CASSRPGTGTLEQYF.

This clonotype has a count of ten or more. V usage is TRBV29-1 and J usage is TRBJ2-7; weak D call: TRBD1 (6 bases). The V end was cut by 7 bases, the J end by 5 bases, with 15 bases between. The CDR3 sequence is 12 residues long. Germline CDR1 is SQVTM and CDR2 is ANQGSEA. DNA of the CDR3: TGCAGCGCTGGACGCAGGGGTAACGAGCAGTACTTC. Its protein is CSAGRRGNEQYF.

This clonotype was seen at least ten times. The J gene is TRBJ1-2, the V gene TRBV28; D call uncertain. The CDR3 contains 13 residues. V dropped 5 bases and J dropped 8 bases, with 15 bases sitting between them. CDR1 is MDHEN, CDR2 SYDVKM, per germline. The CDR3 protein is CASSTNWLGGYTF. The CDR3, as DNA: TGTGCCAGCAGTACCAACTGGCTCGGGGGCTACACCTTC.

This chain links TRBV7-3 with TRBJ2-1, with D possibly called TRBD1 or TRBD2 (5 bases each). V was cut by 4 bases and J by 5 bases, with 15 bases left in between. The germline CDR1 and CDR2 sequences are SGHTA and FQGTGA. The CDR3 is 15 residues long. As DNA, the CDR3 is TGTGCCAGCAGCTCCACCGGGACGGATGACAATGAGCAGTTCTTC. It specifies CASSSTGTDDNEQFF.

J is TRBJ1-5 and V is TRBV20-1; possibly TRBD1 for D (6 bases). The CDR3 totals 15 residues. Trimming cost V 0 bases and J 0 bases, with 9 bases left between them. The germline gives CDR1 DFQATT, CDR2 SNEGSKA (reference sequence). CDR3 in DNA: TGCAGTGCTAGAGATACAGGGTATAGCAATCAGCCCCAGCATTTT. Translating gives CSARDTGYSNQPQHF.

This clonotype has a count of ten or more. The V and J genes are TRBV7-9 and TRBJ2-3; 7 bases map to TRBD1. Trimming removed 1 base from V and 5 bases from J; junction bases left unmatched: 6. Per germline, CDR1 SEHNR and CDR2 FQNEAQ (reference sequence). The CDR3 runs 15 residues. The CDR3 loop reads CASSLEGARLDTQYF. The CDR3 nucleotides are TGTGCCAGCAGCTTAGAGGGGGCGCGTTTAGATACGCAGTATTTT.

This clonotype has a handful of counts. V and J are TRBV20-1 and TRBJ2-7, with 9 bases that match TRBD2. The V gene's germline CDR1 is DFQATT and CDR2 SNEGSKA (reference sequence). CDR3 length: 16 amino acids. V shed 0 bases and J 3 bases; nucleotides not matched to a gene: 9. DNA for the CDR3: TGCAGTGCTAGAGATCCTAAGACTAGCGGAAACTACGAGCAGTACTTC. This sequence encodes CSARDPKTSGNYEQYF.

This clonotype was recorded only once. This may arise from a read error, as a much more abundant clone is one base away. The chain links TRBV12-3 or TRBV12-4 to TRBJ2-7, with D perhaps given as TRBD1 or TRBD2 (5 bases each). V lost 5 bases, J lost 3 bases, and 17 bases lay in between. The CDR3 sequence is 15 residues long. CDR3 in DNA: TGTGCCAGCAGTGAAGACGGGGCGTTATTCTACGAGCAGTACTTC. Its protein product is CASSEDGALFYEQYF.